This T cell receptor (beta chain) appears in the sequencing data of a study of shared clonotypes between healthy human individuals (TCRdb year 2020). Context from the whole study: The cohort included three men and a couple of women between 18 and 49 years of age. For each donor, three plates each were used for CD4 naive and CD4 memory, two plates were used for CD8 naive, and one plate was used for CD8 memory. Blood TCR repertoires of a handful of healthy adults were deeply sequenced to estimate repertoire size and the extent of clonotype sharing between individuals. Leukapheresis yielded between about 0.85 and 9 billion PBMCs per donor. Libraries were prepared and TCR repertoires were sequenced by different laboratories using diverse techniques, in order to increase sequencing depth and limit assay-specific biases.

Reading from cysteine to phenylalanine, the CDR3 counts 15 amino acids. The only DNA kept is the CDR3, 45 bases in frame from the first base. The germline V gene encodes CDR1 MNHNS and CDR2 SASEGT. V lost 5 bases and J lost 2 bases; the stretch between them is 16 bases long. The study at large found these results: Pairwise subsampling led to the expectation that sequencing depth would affect the degree of clonotype sharing among donors. Sampling was restricted to blood, and TCR repertoires in tissues likely differ from the TCR repertoires found in blood. Compared with non-shared clonotypes, clonotypes shared by all four sorted-subset donors had higher generation probabilities. The small number of donors limited the genetic and exposure-history diversity represented. When a handful of donors were compared, the shared fraction of clonotypes was about 5.2% for naive CD4, 3% to 4% for naive CD8, 2% to 2.5% for memory CD4, and roughly 0.4% for memory CD8. Estimated clonotype richness was generally larger for naive than for memory subsets. Even with the large sequencing depth, rarefaction of the sorted-subset datasets indicated that sequencing was incomplete.

The donors were healthy, HIV-negative adults who had no recently reported acute infections or vaccinations. Every donor was a Caucasian adult living in Nashville, Tennessee, USA. CD4+ T cells were enriched by magnetic negative selection; naive cells were then positively selected on CD45RA, and the negative fraction formed the memory subset. Blood was obtained by leukapheresis, after which PBMCs were separated by Ficoll-Histopaque density gradient centrifugation and cryopreserved in liquid nitrogen vapor phase. Analytical flow cytometry was used to check the purity and quantity of each magnetically sorted T cell population. Genomic DNA was isolated from every sorted fraction and measured by UV absorbance on a Nanodrop 2000c. Using the deep immunoSEQ assay, TCR CDR3 regions were amplified from genomic DNA by multiplex PCR. Genomic DNA extracted from each cell subset was distributed evenly over all wells of several immunoSEQ 96-well plates, and each plate served as one replicate. For sorted subsets, around 0.2 ug genomic DNA, equal to 30,000 to 35,000 T cell genomes, was loaded into each replicate PCR. Purified libraries were quantified with a Qubit 3.0 fluorometer, sized on a Bioanalyzer 2100, and re-quantified with the KAPA Library Quantification kit. Every immunoSEQ 96-well plate was sequenced on a dedicated single-read 150-cycle Illumina NextSeq 550 flow cell. As for the original processing: Because only junctional sequences without quality scores were contained in the immunoSEQ output, filtering matching that applied to full-length reads could not be performed. Sequences were annotated with PyIR, a Python wrapper for IgBLAST v1.9, using IMGT germline references to assign V/J genes and CDR3. Any read was removed if the V/J assignment was weak (E-value above 1e-6), the CDR3 was missing, or the read contained stop codons, out-of-frame junctions, or ambiguous translated residues. V3J clonotypes were defined as sequences sharing the same inferred V gene, J gene, and CDR3 amino acid sequence. To compute the percentage overlap between repertoires, the number of shared unique clonotypes was divided by the size of the smaller repertoire. Three approaches were used to assess repertoire richness: RTK rarefaction, the Chao1 estimator, and Recon v2.1 estimates of unobserved clonotypes. OLGA was used to compute generation probabilities for all TCRbeta clonotypes that the gDNA method yielded from a few donors. As stored in TCRdb, this immuneACCESS dataset retains in-frame rearrangements with V and J assigned. A fraction of the clones does not appear; measured against another copy, unresolved V genes explain less than half of the discrepancy, and the remainder lacks a known reason. The V and J calls and the clone size are those of that table, but D and trimming were determined from the DNA. Recorded for this sample are around 2.3 million clones; around 95% of them occurred a single time. 0.1% to 0.15% of the sample rests with the top ten.

Of note for this clone: Its antigen is not yet known. No qualities accompany the bases; no much larger clone lies one base away.

The sequence came from a man aged 18 to 30 in good health. Specimen: naive CD4+ T cells sorted from blood. The sample's cell subset or site label, in plain terms: CD45RA+ positively selected. The sequence links TRBV6-1 to TRBJ2-7; the D segment might be TRBD1 or TRBD2, since each matches 5 bases. The base sequence is TGTGCCAGCAGTCGGACCGGGACGGAGACCTACGAGCAGTACTTC. It translates to CASSRTGTETYEQYF.